The 30 T cell receptor beta chains presented below share a single source sample, sequenced in a study of blood T cell repertoires in COVID-19. This table comes from immunoSEQ multiplex PCR, and its TCRdb copy is limited to in-frame clones, with some not included. The sample holds about 99,000 clones, 80% to 90% seen once. Sequenced sample: peripheral blood. These TCRs come from a human donor in a cohort sampled during active COVID-19.

The chain recombines TRBV6-5 with TRBJ2-7; the match to TRBD1 covers 9 bases. With 7 bases clipped from V and 2 bases from J, the junction kept 6 bases outside the gene matches. This CDR3 has 14 amino acids. Germline-derived CDR1 and CDR2 are MNHEY and SVGAGI. As DNA, the CDR3 is TGTGCCAGCAAGAGGGACAGGGACGCCTACGAGCAGTACTTC. This sequence encodes CASKRDRDAYEQYF.

The V gene is TRBV2, the J gene TRBJ2-2; TRBD1 matches at 7 bases. Germline V gene lookup returns CDR1 SNHLY and CDR2 FYNNEI. The V segment lost 5 bases and the J segment 4 bases; nucleotides outside the gene matches: 7. CDR3 length: 15 amino acids. The CDR3 spells CASSPGGWGTGELFF. The CDR3 DNA reads as TGTGCCAGCAGTCCAGGGGGTTGGGGCACCGGGGAGCTGTTTTTT.

This chain links TRBV6-1 with TRBJ2-5, with D tentatively TRBD1 (7 bases). This CDR3 has 14 amino acids. The germline V gene has CDR1 MNHNS and CDR2 SASEGT. The ends were cut back, 2 bases at V and 5 bases at J, with 12 bases in the middle. DNA of the CDR3: TGTGCCAGCAGTGAACTGTCAGGGGGGGAGACCCAGTACTTC. Its translation: CASSELSGGETQYF.

The V and J genes are TRBV3-1 (or the pseudogene TRBV3-2) and TRBJ2-3; 10 bases match TRBD1. The CDR3 is 15 residues long. Germline V gene sequence: CDR1 LGHDT, CDR2 YNNKEL (reference sequence). Trimming cost V 1 base and J 3 bases; bases outside gene matches: 1. CDR3 region: CASSQVGQGTDTQYF. The CDR3 DNA sequence: TGTGCCAGCAGCCAAGTGGGACAGGGGACAGATACGCAGTATTTT.

This chain links TRBV11-2 with TRBJ2-1, with D uncertain. CDR3 length: 14 residues. V was clipped by 3 bases and J by 6 bases, with 12 bases between them. The germline CDR1 and CDR2 sequences are SGHAT and FQNNGV. The CDR3 is CASSLQTWANEQFF. CDR3 nucleotide sequence: TGTGCCAGCAGCTTGCAGACCTGGGCCAATGAGCAGTTCTTC.

The V and J genes are TRBV27 and TRBJ2-7; 9 bases fit TRBD2. J was trimmed by 2 bases and V by 6 bases; bases with no gene match: 8. CDR1 is MNHEY, CDR2 SMNVEV, per germline (reference sequence). The CDR3 contains 15 residues. CDR3 in DNA: TGTGCCAGCAGACTTAGCGGGAGCCCAACCTACGAGCAGTACTTC. Its translation: CASRLSGSPTYEQYF.

This clone showed up just once. The chain uses TRBV6-2 or TRBV6-3 and TRBJ2-2; TRBD1 is a possible D gene (6 bases). Between the trimmed V and J ends, which lost 4 bases and 6 bases, there was a span of 18 bases. CDR3 length: 16 amino acids. CDR1 is MNHEY and CDR2 is SVGEGT in the germline V gene. CDR3 protein: CASSWMRGIGAGELFF. The DNA of the CDR3 is TGTGCCAGCAGTTGGATGAGGGGGATAGGGGCCGGGGAGCTGTTTTTT.

The chain has TRBV24-1 and TRBJ1-2; D is unresolved. Germline V gene lookup returns CDR1 KGHDR and CDR2 SFDVKD. The CDR3 runs 14 residues. The V end was cut by 8 bases, the J end by 4 bases, with 16 bases between. The CDR3 nucleotides are TGTGCCACCACCGATCACGGGAGAGCCTATGGCTACACCTTC. Its protein is CATTDHGRAYGYTF.

V and J are TRBV27 and TRBJ2-7; D may be TRBD1 (6 bases). The CDR3 consists of 16 residues. The germline V gene encodes CDR1 MNHEY and CDR2 SMNVEV (reference sequence). V lost 3 bases to trimming and J lost 4 bases, with 19 bases between them. CDR3 coding DNA: TGTGCCAGCAGTTTTGGTACATCGGGACAAGATTACGAGCAGTACTTC. It codes for CASSFGTSGQDYEQYF.

The chain links TRBV14 to TRBJ1-4; the D is unclear. The CDR3 spans 14 residues. The V and J ends lost 5 bases and 0 bases respectively, with 7 bases between them. Germline CDR1 and CDR2: SGHDN and FVKESK. The CDR3 region is CASSYTATNEKLFF. CDR3 nucleotides: TGTGCCAGCAGCTATACAGCAACTAATGAAAAACTGTTTTTT.

The chain links TRBV19 to TRBJ2-6, with 7 bases matching TRBD1. CDR3 length: 17 residues. J was trimmed by 4 bases and V by 5 bases; bases with no gene match: 11. The germline gives CDR1 LNHDA, CDR2 SQIVND (reference sequence). CDR3 sequence reads: CASSGDRTGHGANVLTF. DNA of the CDR3: TGTGCCAGTAGTGGGGATCGGACAGGCCACGGGGCCAACGTCCTGACTTTC.

V gene TRBV29-1 combines with J gene TRBJ2-4, with a weak D call TRBD2 (6 bases). The ends were cut back, 5 bases at V and 8 bases at J, with 22 bases in the middle. The CDR3 runs 15 residues. CDR1 and CDR2 (germline): SQVTM, ANQGSEA. Here the CDR3 DNA reads TGCAGCGTTCAGAAGAGCGTCGGGGGACCCGACATTCAGTACTTC. This encodes CSVQKSVGGPDIQYF. Using reference TRBV29-1 and TRBJ2-4 for the parts outside the CDR3, the full variable domain is SAVISQKPSRDICQRGTSLTIQCQVDSQVTMMFWYRQQPGQSLTLIATANQGSEATYESGFVIDKFPISRPNLTFSTLTVSNMSPEDSSIYLCSVQKSVGGPDIQYFGAGTRLSVL.

J is TRBJ2-7 and V is TRBV19; D ambiguous. This CDR3 contains 14 residues. Germline assignment: CDR1 LNHDA and CDR2 SQIVND (reference sequence). V was trimmed by 6 bases and J by 1 base, leaving 13 bases between them. The CDR3, as DNA: TGTGCCAGTAGCAATTTTGGAGAGTCCTACGAGCAGTACTTC. It translates to CASSNFGESYEQYF.

The rearrangement links TRBV19 to TRBJ1-2; D possibly corresponds to TRBD1 (6 bases). V was pared by 3 bases and J by 8 bases, with 16 bases between. In germline, CDR1 is LNHDA, CDR2 SQIVND (reference sequence). The CDR3 contains 14 residues. This chain's CDR3 is CASSIGQTIGGYTF. The CDR3 DNA follows: TGTGCCAGTAGTATTGGACAGACTATAGGGGGCTACACCTTC. Based on the CDR3 plus reference TRBV19 and TRBJ1-2, the full variable domain is DGGITQSPKYLFRKEGQNVTLSCEQNLNHDAMYWYRQDPGQGLRLIYYSQIVNDFQKGDIAEGYSVSREKKESFPLTVTSAQKNPTAFYLCASSIGQTIGGYTFGSGTRLTVV.

V usage is TRBV7-6 and J usage is TRBJ2-5, with D perhaps TRBD2 (6 bases). Between the trimmed V and J ends, which lost 2 bases and 1 base, there was a span of 14 bases. This CDR3 has 16 residues. From germline, CDR1 is SGHVS and CDR2 FNYEAQ. CDR3 protein: CASSLIASAIQETQYF. In DNA form, the CDR3 reads TGTGCCAGCAGCTTAATTGCTAGCGCGATCCAAGAGACCCAGTACTTC.

This rearrangement joins TRBV3-1 (or the pseudogene TRBV3-2) to TRBJ2-3, with 10 bases fitting TRBD2. Looked up from germline, CDR1 is LGHDT and CDR2 is YNNKEL (reference sequence). The CDR3 is 19 residues long. The J segment lost 3 bases and the V segment lost 0 bases, leaving 12 bases of the junction unmatched. The CDR3 DNA reads TGTGCCAGCAGCCAAGATGGGCTAGCGGGGGCGGGGATGACAGATACGCAGTATTTT. It specifies CASSQDGLAGAGMTDTQYF.

This clone was observed at least ten times. This chain joins TRBV27 and TRBJ2-5; TRBD1 might be the D (8 bases). This CDR3 is built from 16 residues. V lost 5 bases and J 5 bases, leaving 21 bases between the germline ends. Looked up from germline, CDR1 is MNHEY and CDR2 is SMNVEV (reference sequence). The CDR3 DNA reads as TGTGCCAGCAGTCTCCGACAGGGGAGGGGGAGGGAGACCCAGTACTTC. It encodes CASSLRQGRGRETQYF.

The CDR3 region is CASSPGWGTGDTGELFF. The CDR3 DNA reads TGTGCCAGCTCACCAGGATGGGGGACAGGGGACACCGGGGAGCTGTTTTTT. V is TRBV18 and J is TRBJ2-2, with TRBD1 identical over 10 bases. V was pared by 2 bases and J by 3 bases, with 6 bases of the junction left unmatched. The CDR3 covers 17 residues. Germline CDR1 KGHSH, CDR2 LQKENI.

There are a few counts of this clone. This chain joins TRBV6-2 or TRBV6-3 and TRBJ2-7, with a weak D call TRBD2 (7 bases). Trimming pared 6 bases from V and 6 bases from J, leaving 18 bases between. CDR1 is MNHEY, CDR2 SVGEGT, per germline. The CDR3 is made up of 14 amino acids. CDR3 sequence reads: CASRPLAGALEQYF. DNA of the CDR3: TGTGCCAGCAGGCCTTTGGCGGGGGCCCTCGAGCAGTACTTC.

This sequence joins TRBV7-3 and TRBJ2-5, with 14 bases aligning to TRBD2. The ends lost 4 bases at V and 2 bases at J; junction bases unmatched: 9. The CDR3 contains 18 residues. The V gene's germline CDR1 is SGHTA and CDR2 FQGTGA. The CDR3 nucleotides are TGTGCCAGCAGCTCCTTACCCGGGACTAGCGGGGGTCAAGAGACCCAGTACTTC. Its translation: CASSSLPGTSGGQETQYF.

DNA of the CDR3: TGCGCCAGCAGTAGTGGCAGGGGTTTTGTCGGGTACACTGAAGCTTTCTTT. Translated, it gives CASSSGRGFVGYTEAFF. The chain has TRBV4-1 and TRBJ1-1; possible D gene TRBD1, 6 bases. Germline assignment: CDR1 MGHRA and CDR2 YSYEKL. The CDR3 has 17 amino acids. V was trimmed by 6 bases and J by 3 bases, leaving 23 bases between them.

The gene calls are TRBV25-1 and TRBJ1-4, with TRBD1 matching over 7 bases. The germline gives CDR1 MGHDK, CDR2 SYGVNS. With V trimmed by 4 bases and J by 5 bases, 4 bases remained unmatched. The length of the CDR3 is 14 residues. CDR3 in amino acids: CASSVSRGNEKLFF. Written as DNA, the CDR3 is TGTGCCAGCAGTGTATCCAGGGGGAATGAAAAACTGTTTTTT.

This clone is a singleton in its sample. J is TRBJ1-2 and V is TRBV7-9; tentatively, D is TRBD1 (6 bases). The CDR3 length is 15 residues. V lost 5 bases to trimming and J lost 2 bases, with 15 bases between them. From germline, CDR1 is SEHNR and CDR2 FQNEAQ (reference sequence). The CDR3 region is CASSHAGGGNYGYTF. The DNA of the CDR3 is TGTGCCAGCAGCCACGCGGGGGGGGGCAACTATGGCTACACCTTC.

The chain links TRBV6-5 to TRBJ2-7; possible D gene TRBD1, 7 bases. V lost 4 bases, J lost 9 bases, and 16 bases lay in between. This CDR3 contains 13 residues. In germline, CDR1 is MNHEY, CDR2 SVGAGI. CDR3 sequence (DNA): TGTGCCAGCAGTTTTGGAGGGGGCGATCGGCAGTACTTC. The encoded protein is CASSFGGGDRQYF.

CDR3 loop: CASSPVGRKLFF. CDR3 nucleotide sequence: TGTGCCAGCAGCCCTGTAGGGAGAAAACTGTTTTTT. The chain recombines TRBV27 with TRBJ1-4; D is ambiguous. The CDR3 is 12 amino acids. From germline, CDR1 is MNHEY and CDR2 SMNVEV (reference sequence). With 6 bases removed from V and 10 bases from J, the gap between germline ends came to 12 bases.

This chain uses TRBV29-1 with TRBJ1-1; D is ambiguous. CDR1 and CDR2 (germline): SQVTM, ANQGSEA. The CDR3 contains 13 residues. V lost 1 base and J lost 1, with 7 bases in between. The DNA of the CDR3 is TGCAGCGTTGAAGGGGCAAAGAACACTGAAGCTTTCTTT. It is translated as CSVEGAKNTEAFF.

J is TRBJ2-6 and V is TRBV27, with a weak D call TRBD2 (6 bases). Germline-derived CDR1 and CDR2 are MNHEY and SMNVEV (reference sequence). This CDR3 comprises 19 residues. V shed 5 bases and J shed 0 bases, with 20 bases lying between them. The CDR3 DNA reads TGTGCCAGCAGTCTCCGGATCGGGGGTCTTAGCTCTGGGGCCAACGTCCTGACTTTC. Translated, it gives CASSLRIGGLSSGANVLTF.

This chain uses TRBV5-4 with TRBJ2-1; 10 bases match TRBD2. The CDR3 extends over 16 amino acids. V trimming: 4 bases; J trimming: 1 base; junction bases outside the gene matches: 5. CDR1 and CDR2 (germline): SGHNT, YYREEE (reference sequence). CDR3 amino acids: CASSPELAGSYNEQFF. In nucleotides, the CDR3 is TGTGCCAGCAGCCCTGAACTAGCGGGGTCCTACAATGAGCAGTTCTTC.

V gene TRBV30 combines with J gene TRBJ2-5; 14 bases match TRBD2. From germline, CDR1 is GTSNPN and CDR2 SVGIG (reference sequence). The trim removed 1 base at V and 5 bases at J, leaving 3 bases unmatched. The CDR3 spans 15 residues. The CDR3 nucleotides are TGTGCCTGGAGTGCGGGACTAGCGGGGGAGGAGACCCAGTACTTC. Translation: CAWSAGLAGEETQYF.

V is TRBV5-1 and J is TRBJ2-1, with a possible D match to TRBD2 (5 bases). The V and J ends lost 0 bases and 7 bases respectively, with 11 bases between them. CDR3 length: 14 residues. Germline V lookup: CDR1 SGHRS, CDR2 YFSETQ. DNA of the CDR3: TGCGCCAGCAGCTTGGGACTGGAGGCAAATGAGCAGTTCTTC. Translation: CASSLGLEANEQFF.